This passage covers 7 T cell receptor beta chains from one sample sequenced in a study of tumor-infiltrating lymphocytes in primary liver carcinoma. From about 19-30 mg of unsorted bulk tissue, DNA and RNA were co-extracted together. With a constant-region primer, TCR beta cDNA was made from around 520 ng of total RNA. Three nested multiplex PCR rounds of slightly modified ARM-PCR generated TCR beta libraries. TRBV1-TRBV30 forward and Cbeta reverse primers drove the first two roughly 10-cycle rounds. TCRdb re-called the multiplex PCR reads through MiXCR, storing one row per CDR3 protein. The sample carries some 30,000 distinct CDR3 sequences, around 71% recorded once. Material for sequencing was liver tumor tissue from sampling region 3. Subset of the sample: tumor region T3, left-lateral pole. The receptors stem from a woman aged 25 to 45 with primary liver carcinoma and hepatitis B virus infection.

There are many counts of this clonotype. CDR3 residues: CASSLVSRSTDTQYF. The DNA of the CDR3 is TGTGCCAGCAGCTTAGTAAGCCGCAGCACAGATACGCAGTATTTT. This rearrangement joins TRBV11-2 to TRBJ2-3; D not certain. V lost 1 base, J lost 0 bases, and 8 bases lay in between. CDR1 is SGHAT and CDR2 is FQNNGV in the germline V gene. CDR3 length: 15 residues. Drawing the rest from reference TRBV11-2 and TRBJ2-3, the complete variable domain is EAGVAQSPRYKIIEKRQSVAFWCNPISGHATLYWYQQILGQGPKLLIQFQNNGVVDDSQLPKDRFSAERLKGVDSTLKIQPAKLEDSAVYLCASSLVSRSTDTQYFGPGTRLTVL.

For this clonotype: This sequence may be a read error, since a much larger clone differs from it by one base. V and J are TRBV12-3 or TRBV12-4 and TRBJ2-3; D may correspond to TRBD1 or TRBD2 (5 bases each). The CDR3 length is 16 residues. CDR3 residues: CVNSDVGPGSAYTQYF. CDR3 nucleotide sequence: TGTGTCAACAGTGACGTAGGGCCAGGGAGTGCCTATACGCAGTATTTT.

This clonotype has a count of ten or more. The chain links TRBV11-2 to TRBJ2-2; a possible D gene is TRBD1 (5 bases). With 4 bases removed from V and 6 bases from J, the gap between germline ends came to 9 bases. The CDR3 is 13 residues long. Germline lookup yields CDR1 SGHAT and CDR2 FQNNGV. The CDR3 loop reads CASSSRGAGELFF. The CDR3 DNA sequence: TGTGCCAGCAGCTCAAGGGGTGCCGGGGAGCTGTTTTTT.

The V call is TRBV11-3, the J call TRBJ2-1, with D possibly matching TRBD2 (5 bases). Trimming left V 0 bases short and J 7 bases short, with 7 bases between. The CDR3 consists of 13 residues. Germline CDR1 SGHNT, CDR2 YENEEA. CDR3 region: CASSLEGRNEQFF. The CDR3 DNA follows: TGTGCCAGCAGCTTAGAGGGGAGAAATGAGCAGTTCTTC.

This clonotype has just a few counts. This sequence joins TRBV10-1 and TRBJ2-7; no clear D. The V gene lost 4 bases and the J gene lost 5 bases, with 9 bases spanning the gap. The germline gives CDR1 WNHNN, CDR2 SYGVQD (reference sequence). The CDR3 is 12 amino acids. This CDR3 is CASSGISHEQYF. The CDR3 region has the DNA TGCGCCAGCAGTGGAATATCACACGAGCAGTACTTC.

As for this clonotype: One end of the junction varies from germline; a read error may be responsible. This chain joins TRBV10-3 and TRBJ2-7; the D gene is possibly TRBD2 (5 bases). This CDR3 is 14 amino acids long. CDR1 and CDR2 (germline): ENHRY, SYGVKD. The DNA of the CDR3 is TGTGCCATCAGTGACCCCGACCGTGACTATGAGCAGCACTTC. Its protein product is CAISDPDRDYEQHF.

Notes on this clonotype: A much larger clone differs by one base, so this may be a read error. The genes are TRBV7-3 and TRBJ2-2, with TRBD1 matching over 8 bases. Germline CDR1 is SGHTA and CDR2 is FQGTGA. The CDR3 runs 12 residues. This chain's CDR3 is CASSPGGGEPFF. The CDR3 DNA reads TGTGCCAGCAGCCCAGGGGGCGGGGAGCCGTTTTTT.